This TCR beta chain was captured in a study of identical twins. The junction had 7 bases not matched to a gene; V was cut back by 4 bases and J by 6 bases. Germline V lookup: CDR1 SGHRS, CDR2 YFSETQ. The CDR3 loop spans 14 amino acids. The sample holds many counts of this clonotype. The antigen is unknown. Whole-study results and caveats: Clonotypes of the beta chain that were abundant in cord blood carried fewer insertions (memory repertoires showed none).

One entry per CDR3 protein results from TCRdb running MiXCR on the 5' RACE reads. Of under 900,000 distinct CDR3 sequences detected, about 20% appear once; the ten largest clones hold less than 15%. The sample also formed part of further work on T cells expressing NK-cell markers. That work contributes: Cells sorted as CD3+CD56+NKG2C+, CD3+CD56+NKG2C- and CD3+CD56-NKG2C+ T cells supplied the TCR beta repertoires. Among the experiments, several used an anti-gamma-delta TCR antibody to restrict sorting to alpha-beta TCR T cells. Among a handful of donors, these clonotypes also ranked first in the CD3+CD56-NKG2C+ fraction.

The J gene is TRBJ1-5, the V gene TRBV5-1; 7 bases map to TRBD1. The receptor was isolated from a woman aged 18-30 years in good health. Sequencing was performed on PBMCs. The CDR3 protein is CASSPGGSGQPQHF. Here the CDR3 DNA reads TGCGCCAGCAGCCCAGGGGGGTCAGGTCAGCCCCAGCATTTT. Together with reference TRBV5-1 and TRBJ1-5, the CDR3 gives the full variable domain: KAGVTQTPRYLIKTRGQQVTLSCSPISGHRSVSWYQQTPGQGLQFLFEYFSETQRNKGNFPGRFSGRQFSNSRSEMNVSTLELGDSALYLCASSPGGSGQPQHFGDGTRLSIL.